This T cell receptor (beta chain) was captured in a study of cytomegalovirus exposure and HLA in healthy donors. Here immunoSEQ multiplex PCR was the method, and the copy in TCRdb shows in-frame clones only, minus some. The repertoire holds around 300,000 clones, with 88% as singletons. Comments on this clone: The antigen remains unidentified.

Findings and limits, study-wide: Three chains tied to CMV proved CMV antigen-specific in vitro. The TCR clusters that emerged in the first cohort tended, a later analysis found, to co-occur in the 95 to 150 validation repertoires.

Sample: PBMCs. The TCR sequence derives from a man under 40 in good health and CMV-seronegative.

CDR3 sequence: CASSQDYRGEQYF. The CDR3 nucleotides read TGCGCCAGCAGCCAAGATTACCGGGGCGAGCAGTACTTC. This chain joins TRBV4-1 and TRBJ2-7; possible D gene TRBD2, 5 bases. Trimming left V 0 bases short and J 6 bases short, with 9 bases between. Germline V gene data show CDR1 as MGHRA and CDR2 as YSYEKL. This CDR3 is built from 13 residues.